The 20 T cell receptor beta chains presented below share a single source sample, sequenced in a study of T cell responses to AZD1222 COVID-19 vaccine. The protocol was immunoSEQ multiplex PCR, while the TCRdb copy is restricted to in-frame clones and leaves out a portion. Among some 120,000 clones, roughly 88% were seen once, and the ten largest hold 1.5% to 2%. The sample consisted of peripheral blood, taken on day 0 of AZD1222 vaccination. Every receptor here comes from an adult in good health.

The V and J genes are TRBV7-3 and TRBJ2-2; D is ambiguous. This CDR3 spans 12 amino acids. Deletions cut 5 bases from V and 4 bases from J, with 5 bases between. Looked up from germline, CDR1 is SGHTA and CDR2 is FQGTGA. The CDR3 protein is CASSLRTGELFF. DNA for the CDR3: TGTGCCAGCAGCCTCCGCACCGGGGAGCTGTTTTTT.

The rearrangement uses TRBV15 and TRBJ1-3; a possible D gene is TRBD1 (5 bases). Germline-derived CDR1 and CDR2 are LNHNV and YYDKDF (reference sequence). The germline V and J ends were trimmed by 7 bases and 0 bases, with 10 bases remaining between them. This CDR3 comprises 14 residues. CDR3 region: CATTGSSSGNTIYF. The CDR3, as DNA: TGTGCCACCACAGGGTCTAGCTCTGGAAACACCATATATTTT.

The J gene is TRBJ1-5, the V gene TRBV6-5; 10 bases map to TRBD1. This CDR3 contains 16 residues. CDR1 MNHEY and CDR2 SVGAGI come from the germline V gene. The V segment lost 4 bases and the J segment 5 bases; nucleotides outside the gene matches: 8. The CDR3 DNA reads TGTGCCAGCAGTTCCACCGGGACAGGGGATCATCAGCCCCAGCATTTT. It specifies CASSSTGTGDHQPQHF.

The CDR3 loop is CASSDRENTEAFF. CDR3 nucleotide sequence: TGTGCCAGTAGCGACAGGGAGAACACTGAAGCTTTCTTT. V is TRBV19 and J is TRBJ1-1; 7 bases are a match to TRBD1. J lost 1 base, V lost 6 bases, and 2 bases had no gene match. This CDR3 is built from 13 residues. The germline gives CDR1 LNHDA, CDR2 SQIVND (reference sequence).

Written as DNA, the CDR3 is TGTGCCAGCAGCTTAGCAGGACAGCACACCGGGGAGCTGTTTTTT. Its protein is CASSLAGQHTGELFF. The chain carries TRBV7-6 and TRBJ2-2, with TRBD1 as a possible D gene (6 bases). This CDR3 has 15 residues. Germline loops: CDR1 SGHVS, CDR2 FNYEAQ. Trimming removed 0 bases at V and 3 bases at J, with 8 bases between.

V is TRBV24-1 and J is TRBJ2-1, with 9 bases lining up with TRBD2. The CDR3 has 16 amino acids. Germline V gene data show CDR1 as KGHDR and CDR2 as SFDVKD. Germline trimming cut 4 bases from V and 7 bases from J; bases unmatched to any gene: 10. The chain's CDR3 is CATSDLSAGGDNEQFF. DNA of the CDR3: TGTGCCACCAGTGACCTCTCAGCGGGAGGAGATAATGAGCAGTTCTTC.

The chain couples TRBV27 to TRBJ1-6; D is unresolved. CDR3 length: 15 amino acids. Per germline, CDR1 MNHEY and CDR2 SMNVEV (reference sequence). The germline V and J ends were trimmed by 5 bases and 11 bases, with 19 bases remaining between them. As DNA, the CDR3 is TGTGCCAGCAGTCCCCGGGCAGGAGGGATGACACCCCTCCACTTT. Its translation is CASSPRAGGMTPLHF.

The chain links TRBV4-3 to TRBJ1-4; D is unresolved. V lost 5 bases and J lost 8, with 15 bases in between. Germline CDR1 reads LGHNA; CDR2 reads YSLEER. The CDR3 has 14 residues. The CDR3 loop is CASSGGLVREKLFF. CDR3 coding DNA: TGCGCCAGCAGCGGAGGACTAGTCAGAGAAAAACTGTTTTTT.

The chain recombines TRBV7-2 with TRBJ1-4; D might be TRBD1 (5 bases). The germline gives CDR1 SGHTA, CDR2 FQGNSA. V lost 4 bases, J lost 3 bases, and 12 bases lay in between. The CDR3 totals 15 residues. CDR3 DNA sequence: TGTGCCAGCAGCTCCCGGGGGTGGGCTAATGAAAAACTGTTTTTT. It translates to CASSSRGWANEKLFF. Drawing the rest from reference TRBV7-2 and TRBJ1-4, the complete variable domain is GAGVSQSPSNKVTEKGKDVELRCDPISGHTALYWYRQSLGQGLEFLIYFQGNSAPDKSGLPSDRFSAERTGGSVSTLTIQRTQQEDSAVYLCASSSRGWANEKLFFGSGTQLSVL.

The gene calls are TRBV21-1 and TRBJ1-1; the table gives TRBD1 as D, unverified against the DNA. TRBV21-1 is tagged as a pseudogene. CDR3 length: 13 amino acids. In DNA, the CDR3 is TGTGCCAGCAGTAACAGGCAGAACACTGAAGCTTTCTTT. It translates to CASSNRQNTEAFF.

The rearrangement joins TRBV28 to TRBJ2-3; D may be TRBD2 (6 bases). V was clipped by 4 bases and J by 6 bases, with 17 bases between them. CDR3 length equals 15 residues. From germline, CDR1 is MDHEN and CDR2 SYDVKM. CDR3 nucleotides: TGTGCCAGCAGTTCAGGCGGAGGGGCACAGGATACGCAGTATTTT. This sequence encodes CASSSGGGAQDTQYF.

This chain connects TRBV4-1 to TRBJ1-6, with 7 bases aligning to TRBD1. CDR1 and CDR2 from the germline V gene are MGHRA and YSYEKL. This CDR3 has 17 amino acids. Unmatched junction bases numbered 6, after V lost 0 bases and J lost 4 bases. The CDR3 spells CASSQDRGQSYNSPLHF. The CDR3 DNA follows: TGCGCCAGCAGCCAAGATCGGGGACAGTCTTATAATTCACCCCTCCACTTT.

J is TRBJ2-5 and V is TRBV5-8; 8 positions agree with TRBD1. The V segment lost 4 bases and the J segment 5 bases; nucleotides outside the gene matches: 13. This CDR3 has 16 amino acids. Germline V CDR1 and CDR2: SGHTS, YDEGEE. The CDR3 loop reads CASSPGAGQARETQYF. For the CDR3, the DNA is TGTGCCAGCAGCCCCGGGGCGGGACAGGCTAGGGAGACCCAGTACTTC. The full variable domain, its missing parts supplied by reference TRBV5-8 and TRBJ2-5, is EAGVTQSPTHLIKTRGQQATLRCSPISGHTSVYWYQQALGLGLQFLLWYDEGEERNRGNFPPRFSGRQFPNYSSELNVNALELEDSALYLCASSPGAGQARETQYFGPGTRLLVL.

The V and J genes are TRBV13 and TRBJ2-7, with D perhaps matching TRBD1 (5 bases). Deletions cut 0 bases from V and 7 bases from J, with 19 bases between. The CDR3 loop spans 16 amino acids. The germline gives CDR1 PRHDT, CDR2 FYEKMQ (reference sequence). The DNA of the CDR3 is TGTGCCAGCAGCTTAGGTTTTATAAAAGAAGACAGAGAGCAGTACTTC. Protein product: CASSLGFIKEDREQYF.

The chain links TRBV24-1 to TRBJ2-7, with D perhaps matching TRBD1 (6 bases). V was trimmed by 4 bases and J by 4 bases, leaving 10 bases between them. There are 13 residues in the CDR3. From germline, CDR1 is KGHDR and CDR2 SFDVKD. The CDR3 loop is CATSEPGVYEQYF. CDR3 bases: TGTGCCACCAGTGAGCCAGGGGTTTACGAGCAGTACTTC.

This clone was recorded once. The gene calls are TRBV19 and TRBJ2-7, with D possibly TRBD1 on 7 matching bases. Germline V gene lookup returns CDR1 LNHDA and CDR2 SQIVND (reference sequence). The CDR3 loop spans 14 amino acids. Trimming shortened V by 3 bases and J by 3 bases, and 12 bases separated the two germline ends. In nucleotides, the CDR3 is TGTGCCAGTAGTATCCGGCGGGACAGCTACGAGCAGTACTTC. Protein: CASSIRRDSYEQYF.

The chain carries TRBV6-4 and TRBJ2-2; TRBD1 matches 9 bases. The germline V gene has CDR1 MRHNA and CDR2 SNTAGT. CDR3 length equals 18 residues. V trimming: 2 bases; J trimming: 0 bases; junction bases outside the gene matches: 7. CDR3 region: CASSDPAGTGTNTGELFF. Written as DNA, the CDR3 is TGTGCCAGCAGTGACCCGGCAGGGACAGGGACGAACACCGGGGAGCTGTTTTTT.

The chain joins TRBV27 to TRBJ2-7; no reliable D call. Trimming removed 4 bases from V and 0 bases from J, with 10 bases in between. Per germline, CDR1 MNHEY and CDR2 SMNVEV (reference sequence). The CDR3 runs to 14 residues. CDR3 sequence: CASSSLRLSYEQYF. CDR3 DNA: TGTGCCAGCAGTTCCCTTAGGCTCTCCTACGAGCAGTACTTC.

This clone was observed a single time. The V and J genes are TRBV7-9 and TRBJ1-2, with 9 bases fitting TRBD1. This CDR3 region has 15 residues. In germline, CDR1 is SEHNR, CDR2 FQNEAQ (reference sequence). V shed 4 bases, J shed 6 bases, and the junction held 9 bases outside the gene matches. CDR3 residues: CASSSLGDRENGYTF. CDR3 DNA: TGTGCCAGCAGCTCGCTCGGGGACAGGGAGAATGGCTACACCTTC.

The J gene is TRBJ1-5, the V gene TRBV6-2 or TRBV6-3; no definite D call. Trimming cost V 2 bases and J 4 bases, with 12 bases left between them. This CDR3 spans 15 amino acids. Germline V gene lookup returns CDR1 MNHEY and CDR2 SVGEGT. The CDR3 region has the DNA TGTGCCAGCAGTTACGAGATTCTAGGGAATCAGCCCCAGCATTTT. This codes for CASSYEILGNQPQHF.